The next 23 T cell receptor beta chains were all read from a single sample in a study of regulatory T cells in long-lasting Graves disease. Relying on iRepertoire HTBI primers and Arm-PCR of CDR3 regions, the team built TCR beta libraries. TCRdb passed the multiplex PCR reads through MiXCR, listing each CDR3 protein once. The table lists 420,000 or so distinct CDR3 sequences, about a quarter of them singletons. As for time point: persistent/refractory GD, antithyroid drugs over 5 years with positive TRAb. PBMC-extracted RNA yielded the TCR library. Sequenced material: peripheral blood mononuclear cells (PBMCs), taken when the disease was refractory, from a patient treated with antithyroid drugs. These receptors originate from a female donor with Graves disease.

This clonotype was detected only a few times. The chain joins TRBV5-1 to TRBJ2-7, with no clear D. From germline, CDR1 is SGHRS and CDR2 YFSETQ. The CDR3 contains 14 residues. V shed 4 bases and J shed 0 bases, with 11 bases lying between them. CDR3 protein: CASSLQRFSYEQYF. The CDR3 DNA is TGCGCCAGCAGCCTACAGAGATTCTCCTACGAGCAGTACTTC.

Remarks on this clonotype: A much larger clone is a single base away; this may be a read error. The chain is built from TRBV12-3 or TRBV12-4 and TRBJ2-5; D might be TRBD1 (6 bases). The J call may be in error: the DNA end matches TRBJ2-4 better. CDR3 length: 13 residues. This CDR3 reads CACSQTTGTIQYF. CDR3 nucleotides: TGTGCCTGCAGTCAAACGACAGGAACCATTCAGTACTTC.

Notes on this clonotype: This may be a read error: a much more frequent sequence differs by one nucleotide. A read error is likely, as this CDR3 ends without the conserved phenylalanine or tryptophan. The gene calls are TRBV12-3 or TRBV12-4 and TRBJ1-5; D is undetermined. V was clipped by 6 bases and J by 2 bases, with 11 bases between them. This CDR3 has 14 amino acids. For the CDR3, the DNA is TGTGCCAGCAGCCCAATTGGAGGCAATCAGCCCCAGCATTTG. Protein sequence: CASSPIGGNQPQHL.

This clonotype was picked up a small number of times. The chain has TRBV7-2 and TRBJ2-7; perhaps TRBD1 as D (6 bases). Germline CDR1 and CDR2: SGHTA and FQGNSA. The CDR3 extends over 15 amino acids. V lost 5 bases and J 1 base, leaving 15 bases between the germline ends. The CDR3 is CASSPSPGQSYEQYF. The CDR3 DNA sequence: TGTGCCAGCAGCCCGTCACCGGGACAATCCTACGAGCAGTACTTC.

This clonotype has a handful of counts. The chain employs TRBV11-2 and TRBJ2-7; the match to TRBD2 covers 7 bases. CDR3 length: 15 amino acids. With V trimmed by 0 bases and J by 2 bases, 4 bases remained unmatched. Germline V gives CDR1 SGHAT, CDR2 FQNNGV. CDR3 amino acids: CASSLESGTTYEQYF. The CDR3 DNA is TGTGCCAGCAGCTTAGAGTCCGGGACTACCTACGAGCAGTACTTC.

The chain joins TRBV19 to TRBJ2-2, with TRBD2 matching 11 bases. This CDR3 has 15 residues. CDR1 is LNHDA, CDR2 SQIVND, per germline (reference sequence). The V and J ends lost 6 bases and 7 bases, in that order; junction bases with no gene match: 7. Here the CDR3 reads CASRRLAGGGGELFF. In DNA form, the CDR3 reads TGTGCCAGTAGGAGGCTAGCGGGAGGCGGCGGGGAGCTGTTTTTT.

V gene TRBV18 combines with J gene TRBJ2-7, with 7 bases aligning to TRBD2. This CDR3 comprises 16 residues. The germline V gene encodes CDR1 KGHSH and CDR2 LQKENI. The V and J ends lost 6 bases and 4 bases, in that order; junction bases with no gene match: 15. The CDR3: CASSETWGGSTYEQYF. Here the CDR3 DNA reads TGTGCCAGCTCTGAAACCTGGGGCGGGAGTACTTACGAGCAGTACTTC.

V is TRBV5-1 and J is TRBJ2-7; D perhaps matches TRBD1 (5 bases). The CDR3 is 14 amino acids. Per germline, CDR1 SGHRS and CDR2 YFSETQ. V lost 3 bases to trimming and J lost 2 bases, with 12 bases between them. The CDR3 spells CASSWGTGAYEQYF. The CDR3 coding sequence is TGCGCCAGCAGCTGGGGAACAGGAGCCTACGAGCAGTACTTC. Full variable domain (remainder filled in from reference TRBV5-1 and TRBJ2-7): KAGVTQTPRYLIKTRGQQVTLSCSPISGHRSVSWYQQTPGQGLQFLFEYFSETQRNKGNFPGRFSGRQFSNSRSEMNVSTLELGDSALYLCASSWGTGAYEQYFGPGTRLTVT.

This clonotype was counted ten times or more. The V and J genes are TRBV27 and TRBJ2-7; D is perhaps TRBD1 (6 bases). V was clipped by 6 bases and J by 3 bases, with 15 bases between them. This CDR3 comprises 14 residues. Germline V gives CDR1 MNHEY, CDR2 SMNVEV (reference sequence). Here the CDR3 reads CASSLQGTVYEQYF. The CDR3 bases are TGTGCCAGCAGCCTACAGGGTACGGTCTACGAGCAGTACTTC.

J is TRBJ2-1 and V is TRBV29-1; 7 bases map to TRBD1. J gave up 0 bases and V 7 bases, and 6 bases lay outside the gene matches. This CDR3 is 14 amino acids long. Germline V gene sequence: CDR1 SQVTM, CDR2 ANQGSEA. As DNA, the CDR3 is TGCAGCGAACAGGGGAGAGGCTCCTACAATGAGCAGTTCTTC. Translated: CSEQGRGSYNEQFF.

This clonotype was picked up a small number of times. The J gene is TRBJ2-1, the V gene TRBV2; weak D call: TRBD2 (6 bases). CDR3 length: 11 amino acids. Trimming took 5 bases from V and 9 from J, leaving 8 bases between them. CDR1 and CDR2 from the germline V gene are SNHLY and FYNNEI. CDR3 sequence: CASSPSVEQFF. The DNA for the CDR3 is TGTGCCAGCAGTCCTAGCGTTGAGCAGTTCTTC.

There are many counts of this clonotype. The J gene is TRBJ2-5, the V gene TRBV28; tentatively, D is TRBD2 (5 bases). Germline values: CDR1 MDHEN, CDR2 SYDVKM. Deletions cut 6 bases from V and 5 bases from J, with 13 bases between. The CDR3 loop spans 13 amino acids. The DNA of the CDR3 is TGTGCCAGCAGACCGGGGAGCGCCGAGACCCAGTACTTC. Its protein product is CASRPGSAETQYF.

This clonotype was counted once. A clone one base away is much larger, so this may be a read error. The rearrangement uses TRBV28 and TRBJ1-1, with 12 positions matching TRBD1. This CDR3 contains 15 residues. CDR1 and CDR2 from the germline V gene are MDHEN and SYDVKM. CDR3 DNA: TGTGCCGGCAGTGCGCGGGACAGGGGGCTGACTGAAGCTTTCTTT. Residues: CAGSARDRGLTEAFF.

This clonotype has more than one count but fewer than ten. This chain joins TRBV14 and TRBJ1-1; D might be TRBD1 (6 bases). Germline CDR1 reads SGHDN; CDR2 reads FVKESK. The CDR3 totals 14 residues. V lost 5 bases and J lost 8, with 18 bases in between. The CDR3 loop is CASSFSTGPAEAFF. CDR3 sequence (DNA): TGTGCCAGCAGCTTCTCTACAGGGCCTGCCGAAGCTTTCTTT.

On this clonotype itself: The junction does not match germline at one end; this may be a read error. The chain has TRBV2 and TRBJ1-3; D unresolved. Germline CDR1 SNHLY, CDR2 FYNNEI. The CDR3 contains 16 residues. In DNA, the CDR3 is TGTGCCAGCGGTGATAGCTGGAGGATCTCTGGAAACACCATATATTTT. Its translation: CASGDSWRISGNTIYF.

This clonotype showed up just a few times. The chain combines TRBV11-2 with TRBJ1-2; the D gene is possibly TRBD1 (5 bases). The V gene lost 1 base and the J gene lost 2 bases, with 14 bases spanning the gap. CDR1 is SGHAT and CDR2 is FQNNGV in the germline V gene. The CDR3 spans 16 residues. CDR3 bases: TGTGCCAGCAGCTTAGCTAGGGGCCCTCCCAACTATGGCTACACCTTC. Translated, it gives CASSLARGPPNYGYTF.

The CDR3 region has the DNA TGCAGTGCTAGAAGGACAGGGGGAGGTGAAAAACTGTTTTTT. Translating it yields CSARRTGGGEKLFF. The chain has TRBV20-1 and TRBJ1-4; 10 positions agree with TRBD1. Germline CDR1 DFQATT, CDR2 SNEGSKA (reference sequence). The CDR3 sequence is 14 residues long. V shed 2 bases and J 7 bases; nucleotides not matched to a gene: 4.

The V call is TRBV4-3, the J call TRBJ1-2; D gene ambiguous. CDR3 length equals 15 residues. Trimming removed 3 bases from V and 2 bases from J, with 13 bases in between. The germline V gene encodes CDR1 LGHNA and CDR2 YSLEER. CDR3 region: CASSHLGVGNYGYTF. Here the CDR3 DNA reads TGCGCCAGCAGCCACCTAGGCGTGGGGAACTATGGCTACACCTTC.

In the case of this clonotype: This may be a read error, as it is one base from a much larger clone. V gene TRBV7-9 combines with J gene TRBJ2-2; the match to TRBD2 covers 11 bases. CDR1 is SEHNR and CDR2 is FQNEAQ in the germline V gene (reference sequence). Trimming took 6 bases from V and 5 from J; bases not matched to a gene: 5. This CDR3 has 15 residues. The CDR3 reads CASRTGLAATGELFF. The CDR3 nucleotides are TGTGCCAGCAGAACGGGACTAGCGGCAACCGGGGAGCTGTTTTTT.

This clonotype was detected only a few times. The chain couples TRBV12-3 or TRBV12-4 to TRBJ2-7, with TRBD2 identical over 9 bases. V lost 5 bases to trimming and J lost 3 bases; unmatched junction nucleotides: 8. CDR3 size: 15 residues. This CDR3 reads CASSGGTSKDYEQYF. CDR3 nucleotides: TGTGCCAGCAGTGGCGGGACTAGCAAGGACTACGAGCAGTACTTC.

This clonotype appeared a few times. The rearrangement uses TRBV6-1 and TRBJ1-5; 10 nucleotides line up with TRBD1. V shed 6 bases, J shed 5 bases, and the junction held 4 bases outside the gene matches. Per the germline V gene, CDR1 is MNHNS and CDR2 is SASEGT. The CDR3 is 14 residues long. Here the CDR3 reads CASSLTGGHQPQHF. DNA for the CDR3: TGTGCCAGCAGCTTGACAGGGGGCCATCAGCCCCAGCATTTT.

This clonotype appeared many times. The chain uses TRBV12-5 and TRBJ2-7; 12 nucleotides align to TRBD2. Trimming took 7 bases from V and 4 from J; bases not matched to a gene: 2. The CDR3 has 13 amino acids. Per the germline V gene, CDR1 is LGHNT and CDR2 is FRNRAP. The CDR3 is CASALAGGYEQYF. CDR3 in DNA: TGTGCTAGTGCCCTAGCGGGAGGGTACGAGCAGTACTTC.

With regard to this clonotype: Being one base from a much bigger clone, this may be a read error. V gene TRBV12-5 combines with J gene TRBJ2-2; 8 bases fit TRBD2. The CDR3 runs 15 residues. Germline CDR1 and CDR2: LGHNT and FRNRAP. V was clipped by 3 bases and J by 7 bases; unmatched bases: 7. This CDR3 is CASGFNGRANGELFF. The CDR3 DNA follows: TGTGCTAGTGGTTTCAACGGGAGGGCTAACGGGGAGCTGTTTTTT.